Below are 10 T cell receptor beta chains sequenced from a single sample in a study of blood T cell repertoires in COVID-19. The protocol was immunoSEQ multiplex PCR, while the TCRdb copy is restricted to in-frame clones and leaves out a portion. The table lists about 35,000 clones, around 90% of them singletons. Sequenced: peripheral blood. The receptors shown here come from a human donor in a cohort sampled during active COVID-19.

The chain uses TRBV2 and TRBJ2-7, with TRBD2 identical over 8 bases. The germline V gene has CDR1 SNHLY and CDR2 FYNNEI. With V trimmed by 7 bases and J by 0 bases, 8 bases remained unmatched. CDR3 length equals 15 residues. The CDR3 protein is CASTESRGVSYEQYF. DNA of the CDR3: TGTGCCAGCACGGAGTCGCGGGGGGTCTCCTACGAGCAGTACTTC.

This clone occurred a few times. CDR3 sequence: CASTKGGGAYEQYF. CDR3 DNA sequence: TGTGCCAGCACCAAAGGGGGGGGCGCGTACGAGCAGTACTTC. The rearrangement uses TRBV6-6 and TRBJ2-7; D may be TRBD2 (7 bases). The CDR3 loop spans 14 amino acids. V was trimmed by 7 bases and J by 4 bases, leaving 17 bases between them. Germline V CDR1 and CDR2: MNHNY, SVGAGI (reference sequence).

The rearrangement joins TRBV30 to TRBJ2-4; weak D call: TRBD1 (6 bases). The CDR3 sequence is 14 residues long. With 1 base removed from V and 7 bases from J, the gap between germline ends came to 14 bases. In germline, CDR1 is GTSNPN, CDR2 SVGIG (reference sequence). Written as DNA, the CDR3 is TGTGCCTGGAGTGGGGAGACAGGTTGGAACATTCAGTACTTC. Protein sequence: CAWSGETGWNIQYF.

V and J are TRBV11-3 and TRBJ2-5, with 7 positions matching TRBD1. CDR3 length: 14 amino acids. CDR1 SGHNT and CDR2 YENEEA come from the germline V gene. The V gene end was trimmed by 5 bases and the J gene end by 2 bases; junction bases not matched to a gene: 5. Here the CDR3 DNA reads TGTGCCAGCAGCCCCCCGGACAGGCAAGAGACCCAGTACTTC. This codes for CASSPPDRQETQYF.

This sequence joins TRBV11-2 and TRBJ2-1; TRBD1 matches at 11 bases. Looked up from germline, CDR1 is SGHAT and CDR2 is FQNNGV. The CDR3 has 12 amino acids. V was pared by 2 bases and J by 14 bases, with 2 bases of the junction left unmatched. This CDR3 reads CASSLLGQGEFF. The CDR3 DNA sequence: TGTGCCAGCAGCTTACTGGGACAGGGGGAGTTCTTC.

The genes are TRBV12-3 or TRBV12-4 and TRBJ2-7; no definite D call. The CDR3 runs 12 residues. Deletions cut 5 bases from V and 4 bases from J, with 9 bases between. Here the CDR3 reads CASSTEFYEQYF. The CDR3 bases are TGTGCCAGCAGTACGGAGTTTTACGAGCAGTACTTC.

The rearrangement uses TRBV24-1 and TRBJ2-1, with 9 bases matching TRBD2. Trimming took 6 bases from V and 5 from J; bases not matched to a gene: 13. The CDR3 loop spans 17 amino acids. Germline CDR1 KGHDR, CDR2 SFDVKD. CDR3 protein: CATSPGSGSPRDNEQFF. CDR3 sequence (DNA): TGTGCCACCAGTCCTGGTAGCGGGAGCCCAAGGGACAATGAGCAGTTCTTC.

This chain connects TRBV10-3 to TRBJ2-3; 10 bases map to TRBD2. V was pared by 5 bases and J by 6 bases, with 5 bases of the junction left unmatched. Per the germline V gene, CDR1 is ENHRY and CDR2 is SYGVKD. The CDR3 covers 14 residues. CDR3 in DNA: TGTGCCATCAGTTCGAGTAGCGGGGGGGATACGCAGTATTTT. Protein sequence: CAISSSSGGDTQYF.

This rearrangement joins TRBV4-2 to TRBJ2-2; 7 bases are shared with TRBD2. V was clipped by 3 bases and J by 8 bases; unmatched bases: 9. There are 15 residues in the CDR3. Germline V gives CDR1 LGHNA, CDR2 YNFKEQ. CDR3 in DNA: TGTGCCAGCAGCCACCCCTCTAGCGGAGGTGGGGAGCTGTTTTTT. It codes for CASSHPSSGGGELFF.

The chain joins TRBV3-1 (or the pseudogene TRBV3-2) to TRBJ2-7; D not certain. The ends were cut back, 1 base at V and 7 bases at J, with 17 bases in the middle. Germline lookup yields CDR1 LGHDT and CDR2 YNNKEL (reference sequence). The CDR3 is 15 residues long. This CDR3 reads CASSQVPSPPGEQYF. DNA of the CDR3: TGTGCCAGCAGCCAAGTTCCAAGTCCTCCCGGGGAGCAGTACTTC.